This TCR beta chain was sequenced in a study of regulatory T cells in long-lasting Graves disease. The CDR3 runs to 14 residues. Trimming removed 1 base from V and 1 base from J, with 7 bases in between. Germline CDR1 SGHTA, CDR2 FQGNSA. The time point here: persistent/refractory GD, antithyroid drugs over 5 years with positive TRAb. RNA extracted from PBMCs served as the sequencing template. Peripheral blood, around 9.9 milliliters per patient, was collected in EDTA tubes. Library construction for TCR beta used iRepertoire HTBI primers and Arm-PCR of CDR3 regions. Each CDR3 protein gets one entry after TCRdb re-called the multiplex PCR reads with MiXCR. The sample shows roughly 300,000 distinct CDR3 sequences, around 20% of them seen only once. This clonotype was observed many times. The antigen is undetermined. Study-wide results and caveats: Persistent Graves' patients showed reduced TCR diversity versus newly diagnosed patients.

This TCR came from a female donor with Graves disease. The gene calls are TRBV7-2 and TRBJ2-5; D is ambiguous. The input for sequencing was peripheral blood mononuclear cells (PBMCs), taken when the disease was refractory, from a patient treated with antithyroid drugs. Written as DNA, the CDR3 is TGTGCCAGCAGCTTAGTTAAGGGCCAAGAGACCCAGTACTTC. Its protein product is CASSLVKGQETQYF.